This T cell receptor beta chain is drawn from a study of vaccination and CD4 T cells after COVID-19. Turning to the study itself: The stimulus for the cells was overlapping spike peptides derived from SARS-CoV-2, HCoV-NL63, HCoV-OC43 and HCoV-229E.

Note on this clonotype: Its specificity is not known.

The Oncomine TCR Beta short-read assay generated sequence data from the DNA of cultured CD4+ T cells. Genomic DNA was drawn out of CD4+ T cells grown in culture. TCRdb reprocessed the PCR reads with MiXCR, giving one entry per CDR3 protein. The sample lists 7,700 or so distinct CDR3 sequences; about 20% were seen once. Treatment: roughly ten-day PBMC culture with coronavirus spike peptide pools or control peptides (ViraFEST assay). Before TCRs were sequenced, ViraFEST expanded antigen-specific T cells with peptide pools. The medium had half its volume replaced with fresh IL-2 medium on days 3 and 7. The CDR3 totals 14 residues. Germline V gene lookup returns CDR1 SQVTM and CDR2 ANQGSEA. V was pared by 5 bases and J by 10 bases, with 9 bases of the junction left unmatched.

The sample in question was CD4+ T cells from blood, cultured in vitro, obtained after SARS-CoV-2 vaccination. The clonotype was recovered from a human donor who had recovered from COVID-19. V and J are TRBV29-1 and TRBJ1-6, with 9 bases aligning to TRBD1. CDR3 protein: CSVFGDRDRSPLHF. The CDR3 DNA is TGCAGCGTTTTCGGGGACAGGGATAGATCACCCCTCCACTTT. Complete variable domain (other parts from reference TRBV29-1 and TRBJ1-6): SAVISQKPSRDICQRGTSLTIQCQVDSQVTMMFWYRQQPGQSLTLIATANQGSEATYESGFVIDKFPISRPNLTFSTLTVSNMSPEDSSIYLCSVFGDRDRSPLHFGNGTRLTVT.